These 5 T cell receptor beta chains were sequenced from one sample in a study of neoadjuvant anti-PD-1 for oral cavity cancer. Indicated time point: after neoadjuvant nivolumab, at surgical resection. The assay was immunoSEQ multiplex PCR, and TCRdb's table has in-frame clones only and misses some. The sample holds over 11,000 clones, just under 75% seen once. Sequenced here: PBMCs, sampled after nivolumab (anti-PD-1) treatment. All receptors come from a person aged 35-79 years with oral cavity squamous cell carcinoma.

This clone was counted once. The V gene is TRBV5-6, the J gene TRBJ2-2, with TRBD1 as a possible D gene (6 bases). Germline loops: CDR1 SGHDT, CDR2 YYEEEE. The CDR3 covers 16 residues. V lost 0 bases and J 5 bases, leaving 14 bases between the germline ends. CDR3 nucleotide sequence: TGTGCCAGCAGCTTGGTTGTGGGGGCGAGTACCGGGGAGCTGTTTTTT. This codes for CASSLVVGASTGELFF.

V gene TRBV6-1 combines with J gene TRBJ1-1, with D hard to call. Germline lookup yields CDR1 MNHNS and CDR2 SASEGT. There are 13 residues in the CDR3. Trimming shortened V by 7 bases and J by 5 bases, and 14 bases separated the two germline ends. Here the CDR3 DNA reads TGTGCCAGCACTTTGGCAGGTCGGACTGAAGCTTTCTTT. Encoded protein: CASTLAGRTEAFF.

The chain is built from TRBV19 and TRBJ1-1; D gene ambiguous. This CDR3 contains 13 residues. Germline V gene data show CDR1 as LNHDA and CDR2 as SQIVND (reference sequence). Trimming took 5 bases from V and 6 from J, leaving 13 bases between them. DNA for the CDR3: TGTGCCAGTAGTTCTCACCGGGAGGCTGAAGCTTTCTTT. Residues: CASSSHREAEAFF.

The chain carries TRBV4-2 and TRBJ2-6; D is unresolved. This CDR3 comprises 16 residues. V was pared by 0 bases and J by 2 bases, with 8 bases between. CDR1 and CDR2 from the germline V gene are LGHNA and YNFKEQ. Written as DNA, the CDR3 is TGTGCCAGCAGCCAAGAGGTAGTAGCTGGGGCCAACGTCCTGACTTTC. Translation gives CASSQEVVAGANVLTF.

The J gene is TRBJ2-4, the V gene TRBV29-1; TRBD1 might be the D (6 bases). This CDR3 has 11 residues. V shed 7 bases and J shed 7 bases, with 11 bases lying between them. Germline V lookup: CDR1 SQVTM, CDR2 ANQGSEA. The DNA of the CDR3 is TGCAGCGCAGGGGATCGGAACATTCAGTACTTC. Residues: CSAGDRNIQYF.